This T cell receptor (beta chain) emerged from a study of PD-L1 blockade in urothelial cancer. Described time point: pretreatment peripheral blood. Each PCR received spiked synthetic TCR analog templates. Repertoires were generated with immunoSEQ multiplex PCR, while TCRdb's copy carries only in-frame clones and drops some. The repertoire holds roughly 39,000 clones, with more than 85% as singletons. The CDR3 is made up of 14 amino acids. V shed 3 bases and J shed 1 base, with 7 bases lying between them. Germline CDR1 reads MDHEN; CDR2 reads SYDVKM. This TCR came from a woman aged 55-75 years with urothelial cancer. Source: PBMCs, taken around atezolizumab (anti-PD-L1) treatment. V and J are TRBV28 and TRBJ2-1, with D maybe TRBD1 (5 bases). CDR3 region: CASSFGASYNEQFF. CDR3 in DNA: TGTGCCAGCAGTTTTGGGGCGTCCTACAATGAGCAGTTCTTC.